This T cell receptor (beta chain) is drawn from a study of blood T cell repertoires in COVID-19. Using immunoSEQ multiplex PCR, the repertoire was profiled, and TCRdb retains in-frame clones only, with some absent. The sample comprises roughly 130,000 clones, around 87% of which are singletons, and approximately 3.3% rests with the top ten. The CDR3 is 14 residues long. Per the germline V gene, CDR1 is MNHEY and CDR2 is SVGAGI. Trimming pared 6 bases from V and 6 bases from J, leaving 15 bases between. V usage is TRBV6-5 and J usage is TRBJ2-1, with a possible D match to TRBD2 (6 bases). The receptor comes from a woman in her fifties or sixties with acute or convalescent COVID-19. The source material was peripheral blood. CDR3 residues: CASSGGERSNEQFF. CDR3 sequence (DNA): TGTGCCAGCAGCGGGGGTGAGAGGAGCAATGAGCAGTTCTTC.